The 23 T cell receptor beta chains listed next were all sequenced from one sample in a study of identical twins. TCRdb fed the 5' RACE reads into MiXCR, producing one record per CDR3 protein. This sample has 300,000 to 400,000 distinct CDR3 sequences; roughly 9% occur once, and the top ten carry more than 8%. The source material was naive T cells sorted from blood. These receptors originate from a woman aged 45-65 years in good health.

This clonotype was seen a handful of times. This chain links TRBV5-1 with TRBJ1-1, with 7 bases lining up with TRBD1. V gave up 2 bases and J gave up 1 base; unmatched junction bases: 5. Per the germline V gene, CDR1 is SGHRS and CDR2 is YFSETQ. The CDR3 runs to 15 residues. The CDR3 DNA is TGCGCCAGCAGCTTAGTACAGGGGCGGAACACTGAAGCTTTCTTT. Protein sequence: CASSLVQGRNTEAFF.

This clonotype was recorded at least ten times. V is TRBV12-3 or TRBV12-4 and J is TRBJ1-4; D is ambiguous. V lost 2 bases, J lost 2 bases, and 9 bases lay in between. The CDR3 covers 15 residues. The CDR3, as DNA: TGTGCCAGCAGTTTACGAGGGCTGACTAATGAAAAACTGTTTTTT. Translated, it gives CASSLRGLTNEKLFF.

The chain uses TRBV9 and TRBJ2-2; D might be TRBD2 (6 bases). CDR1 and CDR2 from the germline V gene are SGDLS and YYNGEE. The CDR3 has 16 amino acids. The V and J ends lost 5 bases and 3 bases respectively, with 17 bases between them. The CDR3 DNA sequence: TGTGCCAGCAGTGACCCGAGGGAGGCGGACACCGGGGAGCTGTTTTTT. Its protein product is CASSDPREADTGELFF.

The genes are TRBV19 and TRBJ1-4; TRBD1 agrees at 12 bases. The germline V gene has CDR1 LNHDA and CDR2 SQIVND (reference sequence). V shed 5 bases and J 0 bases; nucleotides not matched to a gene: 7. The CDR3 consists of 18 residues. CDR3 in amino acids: CASSFTGTGGATNEKLFF. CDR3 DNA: TGTGCCAGTAGTTTTACCGGGACAGGGGGCGCAACTAATGAAAAACTGTTTTTT.

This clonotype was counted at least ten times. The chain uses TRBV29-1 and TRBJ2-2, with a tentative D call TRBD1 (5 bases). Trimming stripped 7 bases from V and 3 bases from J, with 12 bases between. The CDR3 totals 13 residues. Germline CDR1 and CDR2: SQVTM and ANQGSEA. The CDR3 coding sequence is TGCAGCGCCGACTTCAGGGACACCGGGGAGCTGTTTTTT. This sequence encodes CSADFRDTGELFF.

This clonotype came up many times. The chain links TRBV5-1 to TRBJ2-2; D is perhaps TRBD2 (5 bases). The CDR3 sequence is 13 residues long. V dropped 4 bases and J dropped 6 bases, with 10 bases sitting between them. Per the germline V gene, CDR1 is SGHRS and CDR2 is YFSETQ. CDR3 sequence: CASSTDYPGELFF. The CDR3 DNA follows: TGCGCCAGCAGCACCGACTATCCCGGGGAGCTGTTTTTT.

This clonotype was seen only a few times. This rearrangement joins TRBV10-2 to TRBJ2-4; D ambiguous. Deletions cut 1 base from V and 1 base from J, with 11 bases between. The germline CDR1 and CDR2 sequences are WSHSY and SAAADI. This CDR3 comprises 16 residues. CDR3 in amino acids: CASSELLGLAKNIQYF. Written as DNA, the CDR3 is TGCGCCAGCAGTGAGTTGTTAGGTCTGGCCAAAAACATTCAGTACTTC.

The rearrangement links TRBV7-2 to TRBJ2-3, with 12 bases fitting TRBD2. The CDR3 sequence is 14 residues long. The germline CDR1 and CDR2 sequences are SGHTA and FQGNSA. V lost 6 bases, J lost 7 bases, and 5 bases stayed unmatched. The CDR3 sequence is CASRAGLAGHTQYF. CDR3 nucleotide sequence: TGTGCCAGCAGGGCGGGACTAGCGGGCCATACGCAGTATTTT.

The CDR3 is CSCAGELGEKLFF. CDR3 sequence (DNA): TGCAGCTGCGCTGGGGAACTTGGTGAAAAACTGTTTTTT. This chain links TRBV20-1 with TRBJ1-4, with no clear D. CDR3 length: 13 residues. Germline CDR1 DFQATT, CDR2 SNEGSKA (reference sequence).

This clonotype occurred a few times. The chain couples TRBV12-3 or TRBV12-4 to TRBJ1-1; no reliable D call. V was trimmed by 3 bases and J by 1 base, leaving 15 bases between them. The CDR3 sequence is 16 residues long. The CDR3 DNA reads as TGTGCCAGCAGTTTTTTGTTTGCCGGTGAGAACACTGAAGCTTTCTTT. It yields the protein CASSFLFAGENTEAFF.

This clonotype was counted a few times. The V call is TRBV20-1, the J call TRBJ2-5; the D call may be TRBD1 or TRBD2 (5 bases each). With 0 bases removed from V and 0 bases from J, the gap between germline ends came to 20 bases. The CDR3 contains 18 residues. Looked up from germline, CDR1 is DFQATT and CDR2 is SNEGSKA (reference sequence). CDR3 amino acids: CSARETYHRGWYQETQYF. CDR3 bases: TGCAGTGCTAGAGAGACGTATCACCGGGGCTGGTACCAAGAGACCCAGTACTTC.

In nucleotides, the CDR3 is TGCAGTGCTAGAGATCCCGGGAGGACCAATGAGCAGTTCTTC. Translating it yields CSARDPGRTNEQFF. This sequence joins TRBV20-1 and TRBJ2-1, with 7 bases lining up with TRBD2. V lost 0 bases, J lost 6 bases, and 5 bases stayed unmatched. CDR3 length: 14 amino acids. CDR1 DFQATT and CDR2 SNEGSKA come from the germline V gene (reference sequence).

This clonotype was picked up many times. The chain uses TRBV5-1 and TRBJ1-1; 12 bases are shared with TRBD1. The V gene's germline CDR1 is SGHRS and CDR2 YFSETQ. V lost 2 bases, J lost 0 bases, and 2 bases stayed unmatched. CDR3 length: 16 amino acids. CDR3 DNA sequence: TGCGCCAGCAGCTTTGGGACAGGGGGCATGAACACTGAAGCTTTCTTT. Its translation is CASSFGTGGMNTEAFF.

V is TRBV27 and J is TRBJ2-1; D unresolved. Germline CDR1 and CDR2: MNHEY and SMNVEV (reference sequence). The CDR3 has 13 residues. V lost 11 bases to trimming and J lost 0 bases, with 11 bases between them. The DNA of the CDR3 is TGTGCCTCCCGGTCGTTCTCCTACAATGAGCAGTTCTTC. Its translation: CASRSFSYNEQFF.

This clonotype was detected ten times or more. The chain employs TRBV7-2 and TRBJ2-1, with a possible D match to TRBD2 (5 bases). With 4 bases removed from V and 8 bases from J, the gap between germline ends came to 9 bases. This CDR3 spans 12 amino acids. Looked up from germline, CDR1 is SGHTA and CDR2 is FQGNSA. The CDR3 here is CASSSAGDEQFF. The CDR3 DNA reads TGTGCCAGCAGCTCCGCGGGCGATGAGCAGTTCTTC.

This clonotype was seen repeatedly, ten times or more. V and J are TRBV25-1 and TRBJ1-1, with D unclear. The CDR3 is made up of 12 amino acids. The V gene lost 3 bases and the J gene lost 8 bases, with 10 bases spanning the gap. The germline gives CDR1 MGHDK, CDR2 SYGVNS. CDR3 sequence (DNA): TGTGCCAGCAGTGAGTTTGGTAGGGAAGCTTTCTTT. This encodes CASSEFGREAFF.

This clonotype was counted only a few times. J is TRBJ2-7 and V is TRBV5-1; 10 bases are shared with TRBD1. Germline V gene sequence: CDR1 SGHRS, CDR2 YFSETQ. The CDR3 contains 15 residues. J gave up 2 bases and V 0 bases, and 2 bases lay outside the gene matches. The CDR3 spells CASSLGQGATYEQYV. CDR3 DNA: TGCGCCAGCAGCTTGGGACAGGGGGCTACCTACGAGCAGTACGTC.

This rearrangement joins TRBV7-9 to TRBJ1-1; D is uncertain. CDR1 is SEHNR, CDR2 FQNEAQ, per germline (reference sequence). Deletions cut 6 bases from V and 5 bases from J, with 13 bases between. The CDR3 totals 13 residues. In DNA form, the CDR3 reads TGTGCCAGCAGTTCGCCCGCGTGGACTGAAGCTTTCTTT. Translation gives CASSSPAWTEAFF.

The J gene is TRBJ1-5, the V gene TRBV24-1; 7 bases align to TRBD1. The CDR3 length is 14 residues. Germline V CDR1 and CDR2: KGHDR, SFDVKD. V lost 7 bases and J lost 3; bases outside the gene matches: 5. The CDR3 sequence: CATSDRDLNQPQHF. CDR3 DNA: TGTGCCACCAGCGACAGGGATCTCAATCAGCCCCAGCATTTT.

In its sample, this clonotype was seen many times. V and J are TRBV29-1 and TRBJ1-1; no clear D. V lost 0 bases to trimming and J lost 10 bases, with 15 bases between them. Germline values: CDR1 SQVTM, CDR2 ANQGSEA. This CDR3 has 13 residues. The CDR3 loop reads CSVEDGGLPRAFF. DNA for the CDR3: TGCAGCGTTGAAGATGGTGGGCTACCGAGAGCTTTCTTT. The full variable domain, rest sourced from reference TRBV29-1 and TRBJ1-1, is SAVISQKPSRDICQRGTSLTIQCQVDSQVTMMFWYRQQPGQSLTLIATANQGSEATYESGFVIDKFPISRPNLTFSTLTVSNMSPEDSSIYLCSVEDGGLPRAFFGQGTRLTVV.

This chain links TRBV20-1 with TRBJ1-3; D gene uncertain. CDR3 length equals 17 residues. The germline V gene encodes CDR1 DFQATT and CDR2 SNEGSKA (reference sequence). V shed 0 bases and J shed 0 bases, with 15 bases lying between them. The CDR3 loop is CSARDYRTPSSGNTIYF. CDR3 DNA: TGCAGTGCTAGAGACTACCGGACTCCCAGCTCTGGAAACACCATATATTTT.

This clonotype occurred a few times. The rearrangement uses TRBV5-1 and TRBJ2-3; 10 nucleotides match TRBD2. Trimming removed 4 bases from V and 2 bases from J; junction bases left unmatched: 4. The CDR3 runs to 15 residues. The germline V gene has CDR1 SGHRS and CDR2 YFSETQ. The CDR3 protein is CASSKLAGNTDTQYF. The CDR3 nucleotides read TGCGCCAGCAGCAAACTAGCGGGAAACACAGATACGCAGTATTTT.

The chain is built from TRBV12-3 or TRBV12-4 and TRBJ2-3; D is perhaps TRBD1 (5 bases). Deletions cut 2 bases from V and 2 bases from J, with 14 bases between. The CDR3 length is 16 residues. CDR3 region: CASSLSRDSVTDTQYF. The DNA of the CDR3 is TGTGCCAGCAGTTTATCCAGGGATAGTGTCACAGATACGCAGTATTTT.